This T cell receptor (beta chain) was retrieved from a study of a mutant IDH1 vaccine in newly diagnosed glioma. On the study more broadly: Patients got their first vaccination 4-6 weeks after radiotherapy alone, or with temozolomide cycles.

As to time point: week 5, during vaccination. Doses of 300 ug of mutant IDH1 20-mer peptide were given with topical imiquimod. The CDR3 length is 13 residues. Germline V gene sequence: CDR1 KGHSH, CDR2 LQKENI. Trimming removed 3 bases from V and 1 base from J, with 7 bases in between. Sequencing was performed with immunoSEQ multiplex PCR; in TCRdb, only in-frame clones are kept and a portion is missing. This table has over 55,000 clones, over 80% appearing once. Worth noting for this clone: Its antigen is unknown.

The clonotype comes from a woman between 35 and 50 years old with glioma. Material: PBMCs, obtained from a glioma patient whose treatment included an IDH1 peptide vaccine. The rearrangement uses TRBV18 and TRBJ2-7; a weak D match, TRBD1 (6 bases). The CDR3 sequence is CASSPQGSYEQYF. As DNA, the CDR3 is TGTGCCAGCTCACCGCAGGGGTCCTACGAGCAGTACTTC.